Listed below are T cell receptor beta chains from one sample, sequenced in a study of blood T cell repertoires in COVID-19. Profiled with immunoSEQ multiplex PCR; TCRdb holds only in-frame clones, not every one. The table records some 220,000 clones, over 60% of them present only once. Sample: peripheral blood. All receptors come from a woman in her sixties or seventies with acute or convalescent COVID-19. CDR3s include the opening cysteine and the closing phenylalanine or tryptophan. The D gene is left open where the match is weak. Only some rows state a clone size, as once, few, many or a class for expanded clones.

clone size	J gene	V gene	D gene	CDR3 protein	CDR3 DNA
many	TRBJ2-7	TRBV4-3	.	CASSQDAGAIYEQYF	TGCGCCAGCAGCCAAGATGCAGGGGCGATTTACGAGCAGTACTTC
once	TRBJ2-7	TRBV24-1	.	CATSEPLTADKQYF	TGTGCCACCAGTGAACCATTGACGGCCGACAAGCAGTACTTC
.	TRBJ1-5	TRBV15	.	CATSSHRTPGSNQPQHF	TGTGCCACCAGCTCCCATCGCACACCAGGGAGCAATCAGCCCCAGCATTTT
.	TRBJ1-5	TRBV7-8	TRBD1	CASSSSRGTGGEGNQPQHF	TGTGCCAGCAGCTCTAGTAGGGGGACAGGGGGCGAGGGCAATCAGCCCCAGCATTTT
.	TRBJ1-5	TRBV2	TRBD1	CASTLTGGTDQPQHF	TGTGCCAGCACCCTGACAGGGGGCACGGATCAGCCCCAGCATTTT
.	TRBJ2-1	TRBV5-1	TRBD1	CASSWTHRGDEQFF	TGCGCCAGCAGCTGGACTCACAGGGGAGATGAGCAGTTCTTC
.	TRBJ2-7	TRBV30	TRBD1	CAWRVTGEASYEQYF	TGTGCCTGGAGGGTGACAGGGGAAGCATCCTACGAGCAGTACTTC
.	TRBJ1-2	TRBV5-4	.	CASSLELVGYTF	TGTGCCAGCAGCTTGGAATTAGTTGGCTACACCTTC
.	TRBJ2-5	TRBV30	TRBD2	CAWGRGGVETQYF	TGTGCCTGGGGGCGGGGGGGCGTGGAGACCCAGTACTTC
many	TRBJ1-2	TRBV3-1/TRBV3-2	.	CASSQVNLGGTVGYTF	TGTGCCAGCAGCCAAGTAAACCTCGGGGGAACGGTTGGCTACACCTTC
.	TRBJ2-3	TRBV7-3	TRBD2	CASSRTSGGAVSDTQYF	TGTGCCAGCAGCCGGACTAGCGGGGGGGCCGTTTCCGATACGCAGTATTTT
.	TRBJ2-2	TRBV5-1	.	CASTSDRPNTGELFF	TGCGCCAGCACCAGCGACAGGCCGAACACCGGGGAGCTGTTTTTT
.	TRBJ1-5	TRBV2	TRBD1	CAWKDRSNQPQHF	TGTGCCTGGAAGGACAGGAGCAATCAGCCCCAGCATTTT
.	TRBJ2-1	TRBV18	TRBD1	CASSPGTGANNEQFF	TGTGCCAGCTCACCAGGGACAGGGGCGAACAATGAGCAGTTCTTC